This T cell receptor (beta chain) derives from a study of T cell responses to AZD1222 COVID-19 vaccine. Study-wide results and caveats: An increase in Spike-specific TCR breadth and depth was observed after two AZD1222 doses. At study baseline, merely about 6 AZD1222 recipients were seropositive.

Here immunoSEQ multiplex PCR was the method, and the copy in TCRdb shows in-frame clones only, minus some. The table lists 250,000 to 300,000 clones, 94% of them singletons. This CDR3 is 13 amino acids long. Looked up from germline, CDR1 is MNHNY and CDR2 is SVGAGI (reference sequence). V shed 8 bases and J 1 base; nucleotides not matched to a gene: 2. Worth noting for this clone: The antigen is not known.

The source is an adult who received the AZD1222 COVID-19 vaccine. The sequences come from peripheral blood, collected 28 days after the second AZD1222 dose. The chain carries TRBV6-6 and TRBJ1-1, with 9 bases that match TRBD1. This CDR3 reads CASAQGANTEAFF. For the CDR3, the DNA is TGTGCCAGCGCACAGGGGGCGAACACTGAAGCTTTCTTT.